The 2 T cell receptor beta chains listed next were all sequenced from one sample in a study of shared clonotypes between healthy human individuals. Using immunoSEQ multiplex PCR, the repertoire was profiled, and TCRdb retains in-frame clones only, with some absent. Altogether a few million clones are present, more than 90% being singletons, with the ten largest covering roughly 0.15%. Sequencing input: naive CD4+ T cells sorted from blood. Subset denoted: CD45RA+ positively selected. These receptors all come from a young man in good health.

V gene TRBV14 combines with J gene TRBJ2-7; D gene unclear. The CDR3 consists of 14 residues. V was clipped by 4 bases and J by 5 bases, with 15 bases between them. Germline V CDR1 and CDR2: SGHDN, FVKESK. The CDR3 protein is CASSLASRWDEQYF. CDR3 nucleotide sequence: TGTGCCAGCAGCCTGGCGAGTAGATGGGACGAGCAGTACTTC.

Notes on this clone: Different DNA sequences within this sample yield the same CDR3. The chain links TRBV5-4 to TRBJ2-5; TRBD1 might be the D (6 bases). Germline-derived CDR1 and CDR2 are SGHNT and YYREEE (reference sequence). The CDR3 runs 14 residues. With 5 bases removed from V and 2 bases from J, the gap between germline ends came to 13 bases. The CDR3 DNA follows: TGTGCCAGCAGTCTGGACAGCCTACAAGAGACCCAGTACTTC. Translated, it gives CASSLDSLQETQYF.